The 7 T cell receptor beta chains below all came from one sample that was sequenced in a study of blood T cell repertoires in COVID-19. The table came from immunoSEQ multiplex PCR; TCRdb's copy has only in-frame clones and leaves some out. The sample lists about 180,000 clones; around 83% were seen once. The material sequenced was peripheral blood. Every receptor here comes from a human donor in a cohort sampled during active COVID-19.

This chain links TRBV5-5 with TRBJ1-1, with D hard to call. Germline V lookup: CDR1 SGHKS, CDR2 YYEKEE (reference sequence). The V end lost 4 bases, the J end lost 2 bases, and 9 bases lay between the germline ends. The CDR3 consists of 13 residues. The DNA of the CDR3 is TGTGCCAGCAGCGCGTACAGAAACACTGAAGCTTTCTTT. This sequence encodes CASSAYRNTEAFF.

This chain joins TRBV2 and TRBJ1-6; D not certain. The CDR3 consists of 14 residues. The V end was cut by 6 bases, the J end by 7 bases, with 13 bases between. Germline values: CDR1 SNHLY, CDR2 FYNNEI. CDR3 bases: TGTGCCAGCAGCCCCGCTGCGGGGAATTCACCCCTCCACTTT. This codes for CASSPAAGNSPLHF.

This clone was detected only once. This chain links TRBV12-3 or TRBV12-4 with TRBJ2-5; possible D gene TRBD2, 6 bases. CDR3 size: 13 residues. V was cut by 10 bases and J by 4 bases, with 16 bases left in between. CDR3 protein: CATQEGSRETQYF. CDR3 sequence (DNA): TGTGCCACCCAGGAGGGCAGCCGAGAGACCCAGTACTTC.

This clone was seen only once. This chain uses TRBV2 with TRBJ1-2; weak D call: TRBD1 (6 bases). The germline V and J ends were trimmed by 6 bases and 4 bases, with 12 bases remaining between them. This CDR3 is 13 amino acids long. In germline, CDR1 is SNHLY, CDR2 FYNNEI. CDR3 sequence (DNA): TGTGCCAGCAGCGTTACAGGGATCTATGGCTACACCTTC. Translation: CASSVTGIYGYTF.

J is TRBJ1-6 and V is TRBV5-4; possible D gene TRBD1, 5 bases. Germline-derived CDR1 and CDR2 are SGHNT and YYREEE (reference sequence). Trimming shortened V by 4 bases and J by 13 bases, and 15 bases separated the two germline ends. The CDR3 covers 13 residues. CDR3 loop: CASSPVDSRPLHF. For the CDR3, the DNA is TGTGCCAGCAGCCCAGTAGACAGTCGGCCCCTCCACTTT. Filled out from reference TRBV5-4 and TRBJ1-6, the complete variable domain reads ETGVTQSPTHLIKTRGQQVTLRCSSQSGHNTVSWYQQALGQGPQFIFQYYREEENGRGNFPPRFSGLQFPNYSSELNVNALELDDSALYLCASSPVDSRPLHFGNGTRLTVT.

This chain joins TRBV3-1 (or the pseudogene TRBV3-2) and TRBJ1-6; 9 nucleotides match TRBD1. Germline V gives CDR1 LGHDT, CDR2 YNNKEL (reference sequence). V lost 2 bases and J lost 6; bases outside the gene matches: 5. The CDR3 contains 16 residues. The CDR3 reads CASSQLTGQGNSPLHF. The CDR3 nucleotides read TGTGCCAGCAGCCAACTGACGGGACAGGGTAATTCACCCCTCCACTTT.

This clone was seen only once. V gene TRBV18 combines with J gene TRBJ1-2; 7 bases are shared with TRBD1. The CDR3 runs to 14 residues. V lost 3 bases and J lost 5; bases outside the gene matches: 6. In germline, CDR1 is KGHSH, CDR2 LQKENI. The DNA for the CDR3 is TGTGCCAGCTCACCTACCGGGACAGAGTATGGCTACACCTTC. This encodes CASSPTGTEYGYTF.